This paragraph covers one T cell receptor beta chain sequence. In this sample, this clonotype turned up a few times. Its antigen remains unidentified. Base qualities are not recorded, but no much larger clone differs from it by a single base. Graves' hyperthyroidism was defined as stable when no progression to ophthalmopathy occurred over 18 months of follow-up. Hyperthyroidism patients were aged 18 to 65 years and newly diagnosed, with disease duration of less than 2 months. Patients with uncontrolled infections, other autoimmune diseases, pregnancy or lactation were excluded. Diagnoses relied on clinical symptoms, serum thyroxine and TRAb, thyroid ultrasound and orbital computed tomography. Ficoll-Paque density gradient centrifugation was used to isolate PBMCs from around 10 ml of fresh peripheral blood. Total RNA was extracted using Trizol reagent, and RNA quality was assessed on an Agilent 2100 Bioanalyzer.

These data are taken from a study of T cells in Graves' hyperthyroidism and ophthalmopathy (dated by TCRdb to about 2019). Concerning the study at large: Peripheral blood samples were taken at initial diagnosis, before any treatment was given. In addition, the study compared T-cell repertoires in thyroid tissue and in blood from over 5 Graves' hyperthyroidism patients. To identify TCR V-J signatures that set the groups apart, the researchers used a discovery cohort of 95 to 100 patients, made up of 40 to 45 with Graves' ophthalmopathy and 57 with stable Graves' hyperthyroidism. The roughly 91 discovery patients were randomly split 7:3 into training and test sets. The paper describes TCR Vbeta CDR3 sequencing of 120 to 150 peripheral blood samples, made up of 43 ophthalmopathy patients, more than 70 hyperthyroidism patients and 17 progressor patients. After blood sampling, hyperthyroidism patients were treated with methimazole at a starting dose of 30 mg daily, and ophthalmopathy patients were treated with high-dose intravenous methylprednisolone. Prospective prediction of ophthalmopathy was tested in an independent validation cohort consisting of about 19 hyperthyroidism patients and approximately 16 patients who later progressed to ophthalmopathy. The full study reports these points: Sample size was not statistically predetermined, and investigators were not blinded to group allocation. A 13 V-J signature model separated ophthalmopathy from stable hyperthyroidism, with roughly 88% sensitivity and 81.08% specificity in cross-validation and 80%/75% in testing. Most expanded thyroid clonotypes (frequency above 0.001) were also found in blood, which suggests that blood repertoires may mirror thyroid immune responses. During validation, the model predicted progression to ophthalmopathy a median of about 6.5 months ahead of onset, with approximately 70% sensitivity and more than 72% specificity.

Amplification of TCR beta CDR3 regions was carried out from RNA transcripts. The first round of RT-PCR for the TCR CDR3 was performed with the HTBI primer set and the Qiagen OneStep RT-PCR kit. Libraries were constructed in a second round of multiplex PCR, after which size selection and purification were carried out. Sequencing of the libraries was done on an Illumina HiSeq2000 using paired-end 100 bp reads. The authors' analysis ran thus. SOAPnuke was used to process the raw data, throwing out any read that contained adapters or uncalled bases, had a mean Phred below 15, or lacked an exact constant-primer or identifier match. High-quality paired reads were merged with COPE v1.2.5, and unique nucleotide sequences were defined as clonotypes. MiTCR v1.1 was used to align the clonotypes against IMGT TRBV, TRBD and TRBJ reference segments. Only V-J combinations with frequency above 0.0001, covering approximately 99% of repertoires, were analysed. A TCS score was defined as the ratio between F50 (clonal expansion) and ExV (chaos), using BLOSUM62-based TCRdist between CDR3 peptides within each V-J. Welch's t-statistics and random forest reduced several hundred V-J features to about 12, which were used in a naive Bayes classifier (R e1071). Through fastp at Q25 and MiXCR, TCRdb rebuilt clones from the public reads, retaining in-frame beta chains. Each entry merges the rows of one CDR3 protein and shows their most common DNA and genes. These V and J calls derive from TCRdb rather than the authors' analysis. The sample yields more than 650,000 distinct CDR3 sequences; approximately 15% were counted once. Together, the top ten hold about 9.4% of the sample.

The CDR3 sequence holds 15 residues, the cysteine and phenylalanine included. Just the 45-base CDR3 DNA is kept, in frame starting at base 1. CDR1 and CDR2 (SGHAT, FQNNGV) derive from the germline V gene. Germline trimming: 4 bases from V, 4 bases from J; junction bases outside gene matches: 6. This receptor was identified in a woman under 30 with Graves' hyperthyroidism. Sequenced material: blood. This sequence uses TRBV11-2 and TRBJ1-2, and 10 junction bases match TRBD1. The nucleotide sequence is given as TGTGCCAGCAGCTCCTCGACAGGGGGCTTCTATGGCTACACCTTC. This translates into CASSSSTGGFYGYTF. Supplemented by the reference TRBV11-2 and TRBJ1-2 proteins around the CDR3, the complete variable domain is EAGVAQSPRYKIIEKRQSVAFWCNPISGHATLYWYQQILGQGPKLLIQFQNNGVVDDSQLPKDRFSAERLKGVDSTLKIQPAKLEDSAVYLCASSSSTGGFYGYTFGSGTRLTVV.